These T cell receptor beta chains were read from a single sample in a study of cytomegalovirus exposure and HLA in healthy donors. Assay: immunoSEQ multiplex PCR; the TCRdb copy retains only in-frame clones and omits some. The sample is made up of 45,000 to 55,000 clones, and the top ten hold 11% of it. Sequenced input: PBMCs. These receptors were taken from a woman in her forties or fifties in good health and CMV-seropositive. Both conserved end residues are part of each CDR3. A D gene is named only where the DNA matches it firmly.

CDR3 DNA,CDR3 protein,J gene,V gene,D gene
TGTGCCAGCAGTGAATATCGACAGGACGGAAACACCATATATTTT,CASSEYRQDGNTIYF,TRBJ1-3,TRBV25-1,NA
TGTGCCAGCAGTACCCAAGACAGGGGGAACACTGAAGCTTTCTTT,CASSTQDRGNTEAFF,TRBJ1-1,TRBV6-6,TRBD1
TGTGCTAGTGGAACAGGCTTCGGTGAAAAACTGTTTTTT,CASGTGFGEKLFF,TRBJ1-4,TRBV12-5,NA
TGCGCCAGCAGCTTGGCGTCAGGGCTACCCAATGAGCAGTTCTTC,CASSLASGLPNEQFF,TRBJ2-1,TRBV5-1,NA
TGTGCCAGCAGTTTACCCCGACAGGGGAAGGGCGAGCAGTACTTC,CASSLPRQGKGEQYF,TRBJ2-7,TRBV28,TRBD1
TGTGCCAGCAGCACCAACAGAGATCAGCCCCAGCATTTT,CASSTNRDQPQHF,TRBJ1-5,TRBV7-2,NA
TGTGCCAGCAACCGGCGGGTGGGGACAGATGAAGCTTTCTTT,CASNRRVGTDEAFF,TRBJ1-1,TRBV5-5,TRBD1
TGCGCCAGCAGCCAAGATGAGATAAACACTGAAGCTTTCTTT,CASSQDEINTEAFF,TRBJ1-1,TRBV4-1,NA
TGTGCCAGCAGCCCAGGACTAGCGGAAACCTACGAGCAGTACTTC,CASSPGLAETYEQYF,TRBJ2-7,TRBV5-4,TRBD2
TGTGCCAGCAGTGACCATACAGGGCCCGAGCAGTACTTC,CASSDHTGPEQYF,TRBJ2-7,TRBV6-6,NA
TGTGCCAGTAGTGTCGTCAGGGGTAGCACAGATACGCAGTATTTT,CASSVVRGSTDTQYF,TRBJ2-3,TRBV19,NA
TGTGCCAGCAGCTTAGTTTATACTAGCACAGATACGCAGTATTTT,CASSLVYTSTDTQYF,TRBJ2-3,TRBV7-9,NA
TGCGCCAGCAGCTTGGTCGGAGGGGGCTACAACACTGAAGCTTTCTTT,CASSLVGGGYNTEAFF,TRBJ1-1,TRBV5-1,TRBD1
TGTGCCAGCAGCTTAATGACAGGGAATAATTCACCCCTCCACTTT,CASSLMTGNNSPLHF,TRBJ1-6,TRBV5-6,TRBD1
TGCGCCAGCAGCCACGAGCGGGGGGGCTCCTACGAGCAGTACTTC,CASSHERGGSYEQYF,TRBJ2-7,TRBV4-3,TRBD2
TGTGCCAGCAGCTACCAGACAGGGAGAACTGAAGCTTTCTTT,CASSYQTGRTEAFF,TRBJ1-1,TRBV11-2,TRBD1
TGCGCCAGCACCCTATTTGGCGAGCAGTACTTC,CASTLFGEQYF,TRBJ2-7,TRBV5-1,NA
TGTGCCAGCAGCTTAGTTGCGGGGTCGGGTAATGAGCAGTTCTTC,CASSLVAGSGNEQFF,TRBJ2-1,TRBV7-6,NA
TGTGCCAGCAGCCTAGCTTTGGGGGCGAACACTGAAGCTTTCTTT,CASSLALGANTEAFF,TRBJ1-1,TRBV7-2,NA
TGTGCCAGCAGCGTCGACAGGGGCGGTCAGCCCCAGCATTTT,CASSVDRGGQPQHF,TRBJ1-5,TRBV7-2,TRBD1
TGTGCCTGGAGCTTCAACACTGAAGCTTTCTTT,CAWSFNTEAFF,TRBJ1-1,TRBV30,NA
TGTGCCAGCAGCGTCAGGGTGGACACTGAAGCTTTCTTT,CASSVRVDTEAFF,TRBJ1-1,TRBV5-5,NA
TGCGCCAGCAGGGAATGGGCTCGACAGGATGACTATGGCTACACCTTC,CASREWARQDDYGYTF,TRBJ1-2,TRBV5-1,NA
TGTGCCAGCAGCGTAGCAGGGGCCCACAATGAGCAGTTCTTC,CASSVAGAHNEQFF,TRBJ2-1,TRBV9,NA